Below, 17 T cell receptor beta chains from the same sample are listed, as sequenced in a study of siplizumab effects on memory and regulatory T cells. The protocol was immunoSEQ multiplex PCR, while the TCRdb copy is restricted to in-frame clones and leaves out a portion. The sample has 70,000 to 100,000 clones; over 85% are singletons. Material for sequencing was CD8+ T cells sorted from blood. Source of these receptors: a human donor in good health.

J is TRBJ2-7 and V is TRBV4-1; 10 bases line up with TRBD2. CDR1 MGHRA and CDR2 YSYEKL come from the germline V gene. The CDR3 is 15 amino acids. Losses at the gene ends were 1 base for V and 5 bases for J; bases not matched to a gene: 5. CDR3 sequence: CASSQGTSGVNEQYF. The CDR3 DNA is TGCGCCAGCAGCCAAGGTACTAGCGGGGTAAACGAGCAGTACTTC.

The chain links TRBV7-9 to TRBJ2-3, with TRBD1 matching 7 bases. The CDR3 consists of 15 residues. The ends lost 2 bases at V and 2 bases at J; junction bases unmatched: 4. Germline lookup yields CDR1 SEHNR and CDR2 FQNEAQ (reference sequence). CDR3 amino acids: CASSLRQGDTDTQYF. DNA of the CDR3: TGTGCCAGCAGCTTAAGGCAGGGGGACACAGATACGCAGTATTTT.

The chain employs TRBV9 and TRBJ1-2, with D perhaps matching TRBD1 (5 bases). Germline V lookup: CDR1 SGDLS, CDR2 YYNGEE. The V end was cut by 0 bases, the J end by 8 bases, with 29 bases between. This CDR3 comprises 19 residues. The CDR3: CASSVVDFPGTDTSGGYTF. CDR3 bases: TGTGCCAGCAGCGTAGTAGATTTCCCCGGGACGGATACATCTGGCGGCTACACCTTC.

The chain couples TRBV4-2 to TRBJ1-1, with no clear D. CDR1 and CDR2 from the germline V gene are LGHNA and YNFKEQ. V was trimmed by 6 bases and J by 10 bases, leaving 12 bases between them. This CDR3 comprises 11 residues. The CDR3 coding sequence is TGTGCCAGCAGGGGCGGCGCCGGAGCTTTCTTT. As protein: CASRGGAGAFF.

The chain is built from TRBV6-6 and TRBJ1-2; TRBD1 matches at 8 bases. J was trimmed by 4 bases and V by 0 bases; bases with no gene match: 7. Germline-derived CDR1 and CDR2 are MNHNY and SVGAGI (reference sequence). The CDR3 totals 16 residues. The CDR3 spells CASSYSKAGGPYGYTF. CDR3 DNA: TGTGCCAGCAGTTACTCGAAGGCAGGGGGCCCCTATGGCTACACCTTC.

The V gene is TRBV5-1, the J gene TRBJ2-1; D possibly corresponds to TRBD2 (5 bases). CDR1 SGHRS and CDR2 YFSETQ come from the germline V gene. The V gene lost 2 bases and the J gene lost 7 bases, with 10 bases spanning the gap. The CDR3 has 13 residues. The CDR3 DNA reads as TGCGCCAGCAGCTTACTAGTATTTAATGAGCAGTTCTTC. As protein: CASSLLVFNEQFF.

J is TRBJ1-5 and V is TRBV6-1; D uncertain. CDR1 is MNHNS and CDR2 is SASEGT in the germline V gene. This CDR3 has 16 amino acids. Trimming removed 1 base at V and 0 bases at J, with 10 bases between. The CDR3, as DNA: TGTGCCAGCAGTGAAGGTTGGGCCCTTAGCAATCAGCCCCAGCATTTT. This sequence encodes CASSEGWALSNQPQHF.

The rearrangement links TRBV7-9 to TRBJ2-1; 11 bases align to TRBD2. Trimming at V came to 4 bases and at J to 4 bases, leaving 12 bases not matched to a gene. The CDR3 is 18 amino acids. Germline loops: CDR1 SEHNR, CDR2 FQNEAQ (reference sequence). The CDR3 sequence is CASSSFAQGLADYNEQFF. The CDR3 DNA follows: TGTGCCAGCAGCTCGTTCGCCCAGGGACTAGCGGATTACAATGAGCAGTTCTTC.

The rearrangement uses TRBV4-2 and TRBJ2-7; no clear D gene. V lost 1 base and J lost 2, with 6 bases in between. This CDR3 is built from 13 residues. Germline lookup yields CDR1 LGHNA and CDR2 YNFKEQ. Here the CDR3 reads CASSQAAAYEQYF. The CDR3 DNA sequence: TGTGCCAGCAGCCAAGCGGCAGCCTACGAGCAGTACTTC.

The chain combines TRBV6-6 with TRBJ2-7; 7 bases are a match to TRBD1. Per germline, CDR1 MNHNY and CDR2 SVGAGI (reference sequence). With V trimmed by 6 bases and J by 5 bases, 10 bases remained unmatched. The CDR3 is 14 residues long. CDR3 region: CASSPGTGVDEQYF. CDR3 DNA sequence: TGTGCCAGCAGCCCCGGCACAGGGGTGGACGAGCAGTACTTC.

In its sample, this clone was seen once. This chain links TRBV19 with TRBJ1-4; D gene uncertain. The CDR3 has 15 residues. V dropped 3 bases and J dropped 7 bases, with 15 bases sitting between them. Germline V lookup: CDR1 LNHDA, CDR2 SQIVND (reference sequence). In DNA, the CDR3 is TGTGCCAGTAGTATCTGGGCAGGAGATGTTGAAAAACTGTTTTTT. Amino acid sequence: CASSIWAGDVEKLFF. The full variable domain, rest sourced from reference TRBV19 and TRBJ1-4, is DGGITQSPKYLFRKEGQNVTLSCEQNLNHDAMYWYRQDPGQGLRLIYYSQIVNDFQKGDIAEGYSVSREKKESFPLTVTSAQKNPTAFYLCASSIWAGDVEKLFFGSGTQLSVL.

The DNA of the CDR3 is TGTGCCAGCAGCTTAGGGTACAATGAGCAGTTCTTC. Residues: CASSLGYNEQFF. This sequence joins TRBV7-2 and TRBJ2-1; unclear D gene. The germline V gene has CDR1 SGHTA and CDR2 FQGNSA. The CDR3 totals 12 residues. Between the trimmed V and J ends, which lost 1 base and 4 bases, there was a span of 2 bases.

The rearrangement links TRBV29-1 to TRBJ1-5; D is possibly TRBD1 (5 bases). With 5 bases removed from V and 6 bases from J, the gap between germline ends came to 17 bases. Germline CDR1 SQVTM, CDR2 ANQGSEA. This CDR3 is 14 amino acids long. The CDR3 nucleotides read TGCAGCGTTACGGAGGGACCCGAGGGTCAGCCCCAGCATTTT. It is translated as CSVTEGPEGQPQHF. Variable domain in full (rest from reference TRBV29-1 and TRBJ1-5): SAVISQKPSRDICQRGTSLTIQCQVDSQVTMMFWYRQQPGQSLTLIATANQGSEATYESGFVIDKFPISRPNLTFSTLTVSNMSPEDSSIYLCSVTEGPEGQPQHFGDGTRLSIL.

This chain links TRBV5-6 with TRBJ2-5, with D unresolved. The CDR3 totals 13 residues. The ends were cut back, 1 base at V and 2 bases at J, with 6 bases in the middle. The germline gives CDR1 SGHDT, CDR2 YYEEEE. CDR3 bases: TGTGCCAGCAGCTTGTTGCTGCAAGAGACCCAGTACTTC. Its protein is CASSLLLQETQYF.

The CDR3 DNA reads TGTGCCAGCAGTTTAACCCGTCGGGCCGGCTCCTACGAGCAGTACTTC. It translates to CASSLTRRAGSYEQYF. The gene calls are TRBV27 and TRBJ2-7; D is unresolved. V was pared by 2 bases and J by 0 bases, with 14 bases between. Germline CDR1 MNHEY, CDR2 SMNVEV (reference sequence). CDR3 size: 16 residues.

The gene calls are TRBV19 and TRBJ1-5, with D uncertain. In germline, CDR1 is LNHDA, CDR2 SQIVND (reference sequence). The CDR3 runs to 11 residues. V dropped 5 bases and J dropped 9 bases, with 8 bases sitting between them. This CDR3 reads CASSYGWPQHF. Written as DNA, the CDR3 is TGTGCCAGTAGTTACGGCTGGCCCCAGCATTTT.

V gene TRBV6-4 combines with J gene TRBJ1-5; no definite D call. The CDR3 spans 15 residues. The V end lost 5 bases, the J end lost 0 bases, and 11 bases lay between the germline ends. Germline V lookup: CDR1 MRHNA, CDR2 SNTAGT. The CDR3 sequence: CASSPTENSNQPQHF. The CDR3, as DNA: TGTGCCAGCAGTCCGACTGAGAATAGCAATCAGCCCCAGCATTTT.